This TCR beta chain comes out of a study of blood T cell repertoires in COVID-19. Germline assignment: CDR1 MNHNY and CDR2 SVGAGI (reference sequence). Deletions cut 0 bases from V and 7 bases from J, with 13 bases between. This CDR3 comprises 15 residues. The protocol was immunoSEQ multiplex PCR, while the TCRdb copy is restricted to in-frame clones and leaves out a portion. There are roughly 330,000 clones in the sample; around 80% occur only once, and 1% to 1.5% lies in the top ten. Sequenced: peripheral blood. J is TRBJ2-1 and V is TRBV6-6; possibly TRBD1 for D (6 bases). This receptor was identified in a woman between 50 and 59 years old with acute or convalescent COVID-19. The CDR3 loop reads CASSYSTSGENEQFF. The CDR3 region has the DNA TGTGCCAGCAGTTACTCGACTTCAGGGGAGAATGAGCAGTTCTTC.